This TCR beta chain was retrieved from a study of T cell repertoires in cytomegalovirus infection (dated by TCRdb to between 2018 and 2020). Study-wide context: Peptide stimulations targeted recently identified HLA-C-restricted CMV epitopes, whose presentation resists viral immunomodulation, together with well-studied HLA-B-restricted epitopes. Donor HLA type was relevant to the analysis, as public TCR beta signatures indicated carriage of CMV infection together with the matching HLA type. Broad study findings and their caveats: Carriers of CMV infection plus the relevant HLA type were discriminated by the cumulative frequency of public TCR beta family members in the study cohort and in an independent approximately 340-donor cohort. The ex vivo response was dominated by HLA-C-restricted CMV-specific TCR beta clonotypes, and the single most frequent clonotype in two of eight donors was supplied by these HLA-C-restricted clonotypes.

This clonotype has more than one count but fewer than ten. Which antigen it targets is not known. No quality values exist for individual bases; no much larger clone is one base distant. The CDR3 measures 14 amino acids from cysteine to phenylalanine. CDR3 DNA only is kept here, 42 bases in frame from base 1. Clipping removes 5 bases from V and 6 bases from J, with 6 as the unmatched junction base count. Looking up the germline V gene yields CDR1 SGHVS and CDR2 FQNEAQ. Sequencing took place on an Illumina HiSeq 1500. Using fastp at Q25 and MiXCR, TCRdb reprocessed the public reads and kept productive beta chains. Rows with a matching CDR3 protein are joined into one entry that keeps the most common DNA and genes. The sample table holds roughly 920,000 distinct CDR3 sequences, of which roughly 30% were seen once. Of the sample, around an eighth is held by the ten largest clones. The sample's treatment or condition label, in plain terms: in vitro stimulation with specific CMV peptide epitopes to enrich CMV-specific T cells.

Here the sequenced sample was cultured CD8+ T cells from PBMCs, taken from culture after CMV antigen stimulation. The chain is assembled from TRBV7-8 and TRBJ1-5; 8 central bases correspond to TRBD1. The sequence was obtained from a human donor in good health (CMV status not recorded). Some clones in this sample may be carry-over from other donors' samples. The nucleotide sequence is TGTGCCAGCAGCCGAGGACAGGGAGGTCAGCCCCAGCATTTT. Its protein reads: CASSRGQGGQPQHF.